The rows below give T cell receptor beta chains drawn from one sample of a study of blood T cell repertoires in COVID-19. Data came from immunoSEQ multiplex PCR; TCRdb stores just in-frame clones and leaves some out. The sample lists over 95,000 clones, roughly 84% occurring once. The sample comprised peripheral blood. These receptors originate from a woman in her fifties or sixties with acute or convalescent COVID-19. Both conserved end residues are part of each CDR3. A D gene is named only where the DNA matches it firmly. Expanded clones get a size class; other rows say once, few or many, or leave the size out.

cdr3_nt: TGTGCCAGCTCGGACAGCTCCTACAATGAGCAGTTCTTC
cdr3_aa: CASSDSSYNEQFF
clone_size: NA
j_call: TRBJ2-1
d_call: NA
cdr3_length: 13
v_call: TRBV9

cdr3_nt: TGTGCCTGGAGTGTCGGACAGGGCGCTTTCTTT
cdr3_aa: CAWSVGQGAFF
clone_size: NA
j_call: TRBJ1-1
d_call: TRBD1
cdr3_length: 11
v_call: TRBV30

cdr3_nt: TGTGCCAGCAGCCAAGAGGGCGGGGGGCAGTACAATGAGCAGTTCTTC
cdr3_aa: CASSQEGGGQYNEQFF
clone_size: NA
j_call: TRBJ2-1
d_call: TRBD2
cdr3_length: 16
v_call: TRBV4-2

cdr3_nt: TGTGCCAGCAGCTTAGCCCCGGGACTAGCAACAGACACAGATACGCAGTATTTT
cdr3_aa: CASSLAPGLATDTDTQYF
clone_size: NA
j_call: TRBJ2-3
d_call: TRBD2
cdr3_length: 18
v_call: TRBV7-3

cdr3_nt: TGTGCCAGTAGTATAGCATTGGGAACAGGGTCCGGATCACCCCTCCACTTT
cdr3_aa: CASSIALGTGSGSPLHF
clone_size: NA
j_call: TRBJ1-6
d_call: NA
cdr3_length: 17
v_call: TRBV19

cdr3_nt: TGTGCCAGCAGCCAACAGGGGAAGGTGATGGACACTGAAGCTTTCTTT
cdr3_aa: CASSQQGKVMDTEAFF
clone_size: NA
j_call: TRBJ1-1
d_call: TRBD1
cdr3_length: 16
v_call: TRBV28

cdr3_nt: TGTGCCAGCAGCCCGACAGCAACCTATGGCTACACCTTC
cdr3_aa: CASSPTATYGYTF
clone_size: once
j_call: TRBJ1-2
d_call: NA
cdr3_length: 13
v_call: TRBV28

cdr3_nt: TGTGCCAGCAGTTACTTCCCGGTGAACACTGAAGCTTTCTTT
cdr3_aa: CASSYFPVNTEAFF
clone_size: NA
j_call: TRBJ1-1
d_call: NA
cdr3_length: 14
v_call: TRBV6-5

cdr3_nt: TGTGCCAGCAGCTCGTCCGGGGATAGCAATCAGCCCCAGCATTTT
cdr3_aa: CASSSSGDSNQPQHF
clone_size: NA
j_call: TRBJ1-5
d_call: NA
cdr3_length: 15
v_call: TRBV27

cdr3_nt: TGCGCCAGCAGTGAGTGGGGGGATCAGCCCCAGCATTTT
cdr3_aa: CASSEWGDQPQHF
clone_size: NA
j_call: TRBJ1-5
d_call: NA
cdr3_length: 13
v_call: TRBV10-1

cdr3_nt: TGTGCCAGCAGTGAAGCGTCGGGTCAGAGCAATCAGCCCCAGCATTTT
cdr3_aa: CASSEASGQSNQPQHF
clone_size: NA
j_call: TRBJ1-5
d_call: NA
cdr3_length: 16
v_call: TRBV6-1

cdr3_nt: TGCGCCAGCAGCCAAGATCTCTCCGGGGTTGGCTATGGCTACACCTTC
cdr3_aa: CASSQDLSGVGYGYTF
clone_size: NA
j_call: TRBJ1-2
d_call: NA
cdr3_length: 16
v_call: TRBV4-3

cdr3_nt: TGTGCCAGTAGAACTGGGGCAGGATACTATGGCTACACCTTC
cdr3_aa: CASRTGAGYYGYTF
clone_size: NA
j_call: TRBJ1-2
d_call: NA
cdr3_length: 14
v_call: TRBV19

cdr3_nt: TGTGCCAGCAGTCCAGACATGAACTATGGCTACACCTTC
cdr3_aa: CASSPDMNYGYTF
clone_size: NA
j_call: TRBJ1-2
d_call: NA
cdr3_length: 13
v_call: TRBV2

cdr3_nt: TGTGCCAGCAGCTTAGATCGGAATTCACCCCTCCACTTT
cdr3_aa: CASSLDRNSPLHF
clone_size: NA
j_call: TRBJ1-6
d_call: NA
cdr3_length: 13
v_call: TRBV11-2

cdr3_nt: TGTGCCAGCAGCTTGTCTAGCGGGGACTCCTACGAGCAGTACTTC
cdr3_aa: CASSLSSGDSYEQYF
clone_size: NA
j_call: TRBJ2-7
d_call: TRBD2
cdr3_length: 15
v_call: TRBV11-2

cdr3_nt: TGTGCCAGCAGCATCCACAGGGGTGGGTACAATGAGCAGTTCTTC
cdr3_aa: CASSIHRGGYNEQFF
clone_size: many
j_call: TRBJ2-1
d_call: TRBD1
cdr3_length: 15
v_call: TRBV7-9

cdr3_nt: TGCAGCGTCAATGTACAGGGGAGAAACACTGAAGCTTTCTTT
cdr3_aa: CSVNVQGRNTEAFF
clone_size: NA
j_call: TRBJ1-1
d_call: TRBD1
cdr3_length: 14
v_call: TRBV29-1

cdr3_nt: TGTGCCAGCTCACCGATAGAGGCAGATACGCAGTATTTT
cdr3_aa: CASSPIEADTQYF
clone_size: NA
j_call: TRBJ2-3
d_call: NA
cdr3_length: 13
v_call: TRBV18

cdr3_nt: TGTGCCAGCTCACCGGCACAGAAGTCCTACAATGAGCAGTTCTTC
cdr3_aa: CASSPAQKSYNEQFF
clone_size: NA
j_call: TRBJ2-1
d_call: NA
cdr3_length: 15
v_call: TRBV18